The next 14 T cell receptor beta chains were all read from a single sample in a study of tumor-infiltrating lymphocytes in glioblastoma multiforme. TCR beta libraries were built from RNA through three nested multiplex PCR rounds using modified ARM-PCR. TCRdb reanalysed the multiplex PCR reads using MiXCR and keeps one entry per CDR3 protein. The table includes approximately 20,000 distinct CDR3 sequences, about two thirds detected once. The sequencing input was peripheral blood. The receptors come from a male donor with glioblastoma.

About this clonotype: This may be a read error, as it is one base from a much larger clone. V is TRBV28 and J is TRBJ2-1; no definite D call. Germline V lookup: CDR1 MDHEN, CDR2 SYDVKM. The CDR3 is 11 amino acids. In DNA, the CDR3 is TGTCCCAGCAGCTGGAAGGGTGAGCAGTTCTTC. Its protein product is CPSSWKGEQFF.

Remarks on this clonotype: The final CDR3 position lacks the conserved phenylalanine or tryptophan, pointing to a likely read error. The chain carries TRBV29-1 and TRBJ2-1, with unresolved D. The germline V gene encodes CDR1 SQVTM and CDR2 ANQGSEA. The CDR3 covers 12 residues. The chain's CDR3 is CRVESGYNEQFL. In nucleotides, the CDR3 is TGCAGAGTTGAATCGGGTTACAATGAGCAGTTCCTC.

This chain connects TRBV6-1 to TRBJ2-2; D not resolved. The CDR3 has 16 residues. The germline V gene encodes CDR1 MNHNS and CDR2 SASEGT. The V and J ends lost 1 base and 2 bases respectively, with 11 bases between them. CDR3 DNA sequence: TGTGCCAGCAGTGAAGGGAGTAGCAGAAACACCGGGGAGCTGTTTTTT. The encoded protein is CASSEGSSRNTGELFF.

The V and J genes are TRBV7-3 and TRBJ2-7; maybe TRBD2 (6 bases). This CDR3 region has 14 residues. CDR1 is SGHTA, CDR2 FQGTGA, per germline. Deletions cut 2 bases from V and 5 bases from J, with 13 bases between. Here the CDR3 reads CASSLYAGLNEQYF. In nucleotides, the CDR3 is TGTGCCAGCAGCTTATATGCGGGACTCAACGAGCAGTACTTC.

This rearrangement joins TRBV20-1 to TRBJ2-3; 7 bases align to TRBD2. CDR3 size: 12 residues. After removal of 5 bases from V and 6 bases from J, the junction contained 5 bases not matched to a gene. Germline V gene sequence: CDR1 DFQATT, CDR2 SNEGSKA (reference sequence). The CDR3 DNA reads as TGCAGTGCTTGGACTAGAGGGGATACGCAGTATTTT. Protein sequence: CSAWTRGDTQYF.

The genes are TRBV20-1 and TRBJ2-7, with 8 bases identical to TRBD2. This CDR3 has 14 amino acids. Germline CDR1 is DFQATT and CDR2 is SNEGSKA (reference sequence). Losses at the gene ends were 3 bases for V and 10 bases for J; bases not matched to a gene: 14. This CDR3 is CSASEGLDGGEQYF. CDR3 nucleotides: TGCAGTGCTAGCGAGGGACTAGATGGAGGGGAACAGTACTTC.

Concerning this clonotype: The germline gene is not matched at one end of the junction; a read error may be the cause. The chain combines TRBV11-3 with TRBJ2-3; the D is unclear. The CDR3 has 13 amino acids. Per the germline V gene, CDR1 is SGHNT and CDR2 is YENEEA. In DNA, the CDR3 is TGTGTCAGCAGCCTCTTGAGCACAGATACGCAGTATTTT. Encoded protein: CVSSLLSTDTQYF.

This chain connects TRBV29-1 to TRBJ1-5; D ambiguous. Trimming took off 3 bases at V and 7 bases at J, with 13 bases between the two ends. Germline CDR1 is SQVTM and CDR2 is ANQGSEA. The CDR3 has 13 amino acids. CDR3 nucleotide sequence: TGCAGCGTTGAGGTCTCCAGTTACCAGCCCCAGCATTTT. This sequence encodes CSVEVSSYQPQHF.

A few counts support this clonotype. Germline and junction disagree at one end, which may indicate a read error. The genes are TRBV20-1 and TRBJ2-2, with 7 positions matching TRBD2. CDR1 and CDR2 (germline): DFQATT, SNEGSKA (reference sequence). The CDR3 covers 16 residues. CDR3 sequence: CSARDVGTNITGELFF. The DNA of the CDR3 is TGCAGTGCTAGAGATGTTGGGACTAACATCACCGGGGAGCTGTTCTTT.

CDR3 protein: CASSFSGLAGDEQYF. Written as DNA, the CDR3 is TGCGCCAGCAGCTTCTCGGGCCTAGCGGGAGATGAGCAGTACTTC. This sequence joins TRBV5-1 and TRBJ2-7; 10 bases are shared with TRBD2. The CDR3 length is 15 residues. Germline trimming cut 2 bases from V and 7 bases from J; bases unmatched to any gene: 9. Per germline, CDR1 SGHRS and CDR2 YFSETQ.

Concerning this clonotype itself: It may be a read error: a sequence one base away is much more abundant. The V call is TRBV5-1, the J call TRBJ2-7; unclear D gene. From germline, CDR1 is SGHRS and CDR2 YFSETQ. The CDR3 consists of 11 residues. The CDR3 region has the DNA TGCGCCAGGAGCTTAGGTGGGGAGCAGTACTTC. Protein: CARSLGGEQYF.

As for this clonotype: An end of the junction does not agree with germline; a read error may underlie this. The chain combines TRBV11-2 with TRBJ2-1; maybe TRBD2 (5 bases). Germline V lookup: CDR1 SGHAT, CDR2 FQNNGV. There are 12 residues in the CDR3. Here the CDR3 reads CASTLTGNQQFF. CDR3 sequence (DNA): TGTGCCAGCACTTTAACCGGGAATCAGCAATTCTTC. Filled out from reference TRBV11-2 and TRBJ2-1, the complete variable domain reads EAGVAQSPRYKIIEKRQSVAFWCNPISGHATLYWYQQILGQGPKLLIQFQNNGVVDDSQLPKDRFSAERLKGVDSTLKIQPAKLEDSAVYLCASTLTGNQQFFGPGTRLTVL.

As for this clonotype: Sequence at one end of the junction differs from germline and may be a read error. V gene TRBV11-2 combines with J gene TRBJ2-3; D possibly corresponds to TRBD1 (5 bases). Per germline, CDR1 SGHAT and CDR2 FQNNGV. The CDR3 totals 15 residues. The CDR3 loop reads CACSVYRLRTDTQYF. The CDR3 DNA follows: TGTGCCTGCAGCGTGTACAGGCTCCGCACAGATACGCAGTATTTT.

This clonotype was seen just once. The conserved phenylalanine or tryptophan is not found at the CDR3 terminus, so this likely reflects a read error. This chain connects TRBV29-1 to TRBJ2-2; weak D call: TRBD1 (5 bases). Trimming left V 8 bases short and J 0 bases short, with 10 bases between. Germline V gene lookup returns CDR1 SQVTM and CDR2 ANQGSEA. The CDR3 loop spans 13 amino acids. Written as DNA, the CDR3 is TGCAGCTCAAGACAGCCGAACACCGGGGAGCTGTTTTAT. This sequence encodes CSSRQPNTGELFY.